This T cell receptor delta chain came from a study of Vδ1+ human thymocytes. The CDR3 is 22 residues long. Germline-derived CDR1 and CDR2 are TSWWSYY and QGS. Trimming removed 0 bases from V and 0 bases from J; junction bases left unmatched: 22. The study's findings and limits: Unexpected Vdelta2 sequences could cause misinterpretation of bulk repertoire data. Highly polyclonal TRG and TRD repertoires with Gaussian CDR3 length distributions appeared in thymus. TRG sequences recurred across donors, whereas TRD sequences stayed essentially private. Unlike peripheral blood Vdelta1+ controls, thymic delta-chain sequences included approximately 20% Vdelta2 and few Vdelta3.

For this clone: Its antigen is unknown.

RNA was extracted from the cells and then reverse transcribed. Multiplex PCR used pooled V-gene forward primers and a constant-region reverse primer to amplify CDR3s. TCRdb reran clone calling via CATT on the multiplex PCR reads. Among over 65,000 delta-chain clones listed, roughly a third were seen once. This receptor was identified in a boy younger than two who had congenital heart surgery. Sequencing was carried out using Vdelta1+ gamma-delta thymocytes from the thymus. As to subset: FACS-sorted CD3+ TCRalphabeta- TCRVdelta1+ TCRVdelta2- thymocytes. The V and J genes are TRDV1 and TRDJ1; 7 positions match TRDD3. CDR3 sequence reads: CALGELNRRGRGGSLYTDKLIF. The CDR3 DNA reads TGTGCTCTTGGGGAACTAAATCGTCGCGGTCGGGGGGGATCCCTGTACACCGATAAACTCATCTTT.